The T cell receptor (beta chain) under discussion was sequenced for a study of T-cell reconstitution after alpha-beta-depleted transplantation in children (dated by TCRdb to the mid-2010s). About the full investigation: Using TCR repertoire profiling, the study followed T-cell immune reconstitution in a quantitative way in children after TCRalphabeta/CD19-depleted allogeneic hematopoietic cell transplantation.

Library construction relied on PCR. Instrument used: Illumina HiSeq 2500. Molecular barcoding was employed in the preparation of TCR libraries, with unique molecular identifiers being used to normalize TCRbeta repertoire quantification. Through fastp at Q25 and MiXCR, TCRdb rebuilt clones from the public reads, retaining in-frame beta chains. Every distinct CDR3 protein forms one entry, paired with its most common genes and DNA. This sample has some 500,000 distinct CDR3 sequences in its table, and 15% to 20% of those were observed once. 3.3% of the sample is held by the ten biggest clonotypes. About this clonotype itself: Its antigen remains undetermined. No much larger clone exists at a distance of one base, and base qualities are not known.

Taken from cysteine to phenylalanine, the CDR3 has 14 residues. Only the CDR3 part of the read is kept: 42 bases, read in frame from the first base. V and J lose 3 bases and 5 bases, and a span of 14 bases separates them. Sequences SGHTA (CDR1) and FQGNSA (CDR2) are obtained from the germline V gene. The clonotype originates from a human donor who donated a stem cell graft to a child with acute lymphoblastic leukemia. Recombination connected TRBV7-2 to TRBJ2-7, with TRBD2 perhaps the D gene, on 6 matching bases. Material: PBMCs from the stem cell graft donor, obtained from the stem cell graft. The DNA sequence is as follows: TGTGCCAGCAGCTTCTCCTTGGCTAGCGACGAGCAGTACTTC. Translated, this is CASSFSLASDEQYF.